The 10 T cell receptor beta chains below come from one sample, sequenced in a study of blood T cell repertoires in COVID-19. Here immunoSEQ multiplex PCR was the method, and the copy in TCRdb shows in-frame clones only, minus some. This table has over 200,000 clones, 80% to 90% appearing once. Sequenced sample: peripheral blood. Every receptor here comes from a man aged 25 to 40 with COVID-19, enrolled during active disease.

The CDR3 loop reads CSASIQRGGSAYEQYF. CDR3 nucleotides: TGCAGTGCTAGTATCCAGCGGGGGGGCTCTGCGTACGAGCAGTACTTC. The chain has TRBV20-1 and TRBJ2-7; 10 positions agree with TRBD2. There are 16 residues in the CDR3. The J segment lost 4 bases and the V segment lost 3 bases, leaving 12 bases of the junction unmatched. CDR1 DFQATT and CDR2 SNEGSKA come from the germline V gene (reference sequence).

CDR3 in DNA: TGTGCCAGCAGCGTAGCTGAGGACAGGGGTCGGGAGCTGTTTTTT. It encodes CASSVAEDRGRELFF. V gene TRBV9 combines with J gene TRBJ2-2, with 9 positions matching TRBD1. V lost 0 bases to trimming and J lost 9 bases; unmatched junction nucleotides: 6. CDR3 length equals 15 residues. Germline loops: CDR1 SGDLS, CDR2 YYNGEE. Full variable domain (outside the CDR3, taken from reference TRBV9 and TRBJ2-2): DSGVTQTPKHLITATGQRVTLRCSPRSGDLSVYWYQQSLDQGLQFLIQYYNGEERAKGNILERFSAQQFPDLHSELNLSSLELGDSALYFCASSVAEDRGRELFFGEGSRLTVL.

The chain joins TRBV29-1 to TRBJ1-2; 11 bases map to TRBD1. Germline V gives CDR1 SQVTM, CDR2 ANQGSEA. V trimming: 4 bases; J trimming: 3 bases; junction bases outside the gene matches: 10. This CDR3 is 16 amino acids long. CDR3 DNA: TGCAGCGTTGTCGGGGGTCCGGGACAGGGGGACTATGGCTACACCTTC. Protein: CSVVGGPGQGDYGYTF.

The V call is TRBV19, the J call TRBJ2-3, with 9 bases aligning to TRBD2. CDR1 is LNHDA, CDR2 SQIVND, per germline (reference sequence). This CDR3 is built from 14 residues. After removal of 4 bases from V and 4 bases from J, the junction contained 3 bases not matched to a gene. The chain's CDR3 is CASSTLAGADTQYF. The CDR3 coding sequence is TGTGCCAGTAGTACGTTAGCGGGGGCAGATACGCAGTATTTT.

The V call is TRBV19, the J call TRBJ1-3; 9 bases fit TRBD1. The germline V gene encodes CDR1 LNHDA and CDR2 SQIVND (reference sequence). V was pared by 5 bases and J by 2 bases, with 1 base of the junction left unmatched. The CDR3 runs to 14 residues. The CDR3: CASSRQGAGNTIYF. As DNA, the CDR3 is TGTGCCAGTAGTCGACAGGGGGCTGGAAACACCATATATTTT. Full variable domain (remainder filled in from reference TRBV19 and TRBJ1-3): DGGITQSPKYLFRKEGQNVTLSCEQNLNHDAMYWYRQDPGQGLRLIYYSQIVNDFQKGDIAEGYSVSREKKESFPLTVTSAQKNPTAFYLCASSRQGAGNTIYFGEGSWLTVV.

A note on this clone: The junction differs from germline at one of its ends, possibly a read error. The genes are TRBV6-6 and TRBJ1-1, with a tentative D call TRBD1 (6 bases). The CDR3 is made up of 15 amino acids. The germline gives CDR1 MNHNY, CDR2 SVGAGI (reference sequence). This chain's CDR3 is CASSYGGGGHKEKIF. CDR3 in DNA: TGTGCCAGCAGTTACGGCGGGGGCGGACACAAGGAGAAGATCTTT.

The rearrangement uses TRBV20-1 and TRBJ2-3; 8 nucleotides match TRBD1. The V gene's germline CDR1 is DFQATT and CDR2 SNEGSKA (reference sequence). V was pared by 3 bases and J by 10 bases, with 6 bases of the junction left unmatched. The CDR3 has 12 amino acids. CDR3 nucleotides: TGCAGTGCTAGTCTACAGGGGGAGCCGCAGTATTTT. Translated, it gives CSASLQGEPQYF.

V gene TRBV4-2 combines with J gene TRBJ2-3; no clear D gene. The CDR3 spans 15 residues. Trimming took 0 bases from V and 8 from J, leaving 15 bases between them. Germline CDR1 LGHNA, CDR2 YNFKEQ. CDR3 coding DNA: TGTGCCAGCAGCCAAGATAACGTCCGGCGAGGTACGCAGTATTTT. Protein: CASSQDNVRRGTQYF.

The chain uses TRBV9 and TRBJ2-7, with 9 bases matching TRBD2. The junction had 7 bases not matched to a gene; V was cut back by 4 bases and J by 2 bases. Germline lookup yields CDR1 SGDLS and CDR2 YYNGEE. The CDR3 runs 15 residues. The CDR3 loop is CASSPPSGTTYEQYF. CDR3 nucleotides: TGTGCCAGCAGCCCACCTAGCGGGACGACCTACGAGCAGTACTTC.

The CDR3 DNA is TGTGCCAGCAAAATAAAGGACAGGGTGGGCGAGCAGTACTTC. This sequence encodes CASKIKDRVGEQYF. J is TRBJ2-7 and V is TRBV27; 8 nucleotides line up with TRBD1. Germline V gives CDR1 MNHEY, CDR2 SMNVEV (reference sequence). This CDR3 spans 14 amino acids. The junction had 11 bases not matched to a gene; V was cut back by 7 bases and J by 6 bases.